This T cell receptor (beta chain) was recovered during a study of CD8 T cells in ankylosing spondylitis. General study results and limits: As for the disease-linked clones, they showed a CD8+ phenotype and occurred at relatively low frequencies in peripheral blood. Fewer than 10 highly homologous variants made up a TCR beta motif that seemed to typify ankylosing spondylitis blood. In ankylosing spondylitis patients, matched synovial fluid reportedly showed significant enrichment of disease-linked clones.

Details on this clonotype: As yet, its antigen is unknown. The junction departs from the called germline gene at one end, perhaps through a read error.

This CDR3 contains 15 residues. Germline assignment: CDR1 SGHAT and CDR2 FQNNGV. For TCR beta, libraries came from quantitative 5'-RACE with molecular barcodes. TCRdb re-called the 5' RACE reads with MiXCR, one entry per CDR3 protein. The profile covers some 400,000 distinct CDR3 sequences, with about 22% appearing a single time and approximately 16% taken by the ten largest. Sequencing was carried out using blood, either unsorted or a sorted T cell fraction (not recorded which). This TCR was sampled from a male donor with ankylosing spondylitis. This chain connects TRBV11-2 to TRBJ1-1; D not resolved. The CDR3, as DNA: TGTCCCAGCAGCTTACTTGGGCAGATCGACACTGAAGCTTTCTTT. As protein: CPSSLLGQIDTEAFF.